This TCR beta chain was identified during a study of cytomegalovirus exposure and HLA in healthy donors. Background on the study: As an earlier analysis found, roughly 170 million T cells yielded approximately 110 million unique TCR beta sequences. General observations from the study: Among the most significant clusters, several appeared linked to common viral pathogens in a later analysis. Productive rates of about 87% or about 30% were seen for most TCR beta V segments in an earlier analysis.

60 Vbeta and 13 Jbeta primers were used in PCR. Profiling relied on immunoSEQ multiplex PCR, and the TCRdb table lists in-frame clones only, not all of them. The sample holds roughly 97,000 clones, roughly four fifths seen once. A word on this clone: Antigen specificity is unknown.

The specimen was PBMCs. The sequence was obtained from a man aged 35 to 55 in good health and CMV-seropositive.

The CDR3 sequence: CAIRPTGVTGGYTF. Here the CDR3 DNA reads TGTGCCATCAGACCGACAGGGGTCACGGGTGGCTACACCTTC. The chain is built from TRBV10-3 and TRBJ1-2, with 8 bases fitting TRBD1. This CDR3 spans 14 amino acids. CDR1 is ENHRY and CDR2 is SYGVKD in the germline V gene. V lost 6 bases and J lost 7; bases outside the gene matches: 10.